This T cell receptor (beta chain) originates from a study of T cell responses to AZD1222 COVID-19 vaccine. This CDR3 spans 14 amino acids. Looked up from germline, CDR1 is MNHEY and CDR2 is SVGAGI. V lost 6 bases to trimming and J lost 6 bases; unmatched junction nucleotides: 10. Clones were read by immunoSEQ multiplex PCR, and TCRdb kept only the in-frame ones, dropping some. This sample has fewer than 120,000 clones; 85% to 90% occur once, and the top ten carry 15%. This clone came up once. The chain has TRBV6-5 and TRBJ1-1, with TRBD1 matching over 7 bases. The specimen was peripheral blood, collected 28 days after the second AZD1222 dose. The clonotype was recovered from an adult who received the AZD1222 COVID-19 vaccine. CDR3: CASRATGKLAEAFF. CDR3 DNA: TGTGCCAGCAGGGCGACAGGGAAGTTGGCTGAAGCTTTCTTT.